Sequencing of this T cell receptor (beta chain) was carried out in a study of T cells in Graves' hyperthyroidism and ophthalmopathy. Criteria for exclusion of patients were uncontrolled infection, other autoimmune disease, pregnancy or lactation. The authors obtained PBMCs from over 8 ml of fresh peripheral blood. TCR beta CDR3 regions were amplified from RNA. TCR CDR3 regions were first amplified by RT-PCR with HTBI primers. One entry per CDR3 protein results from TCRdb running MiXCR on the multiplex PCR reads. This table has over 350,000 distinct CDR3 sequences, over 13% appearing once. Losses at the gene ends were 2 bases for V and 5 bases for J; bases not matched to a gene: 22. The CDR3 is 20 residues long. Germline-derived CDR1 and CDR2 are DFQATT and SNEGSKA (reference sequence). This clonotype has only a few counts. Its matching antigen is unknown. Study outcomes and limitations: Ophthalmopathy was told apart from stable hyperthyroidism by a 13 V-J model. The model predicted ophthalmopathy a median around six months before onset.

This clonotype was obtained from a middle-aged man with Graves' ophthalmopathy. V is TRBV20-1 and J is TRBJ2-7; 12 bases fit TRBD2. Sample: blood. CDR3 nucleotide sequence: TGCAGTGCTAGATTCAGGGACGCGATACGAGGGACTAGCGGGCTGGACGAGCAGTACTTC. Translating it yields CSARFRDAIRGTSGLDEQYF.